This T cell receptor (beta chain) emerged from a study of CD8+ T cells in alopecia areata. Treatment meaning: oral pan-JAK inhibitor, 5-10 mg twice daily. T lymphocytes (CD4+ and CD8+) were sorted from PBMCs. The CDR3 is 13 residues long. Trimming pared 4 bases from V and 4 bases from J, leaving 11 bases between. Germline V gene data show CDR1 as SQVTM and CDR2 as ANQGSEA. About this clone: Its specificity is not known. The same CDR3 can be traced to other DNA sequences in this sample.

Once RNA had been extracted, it was reverse transcribed into cDNA to act as the sequencing template. Sequencing used immunoSEQ multiplex PCR; TCRdb keeps in-frame clones, though not all of them. The sample yields 200,000 to 250,000 clones, just over 65% seen once. Findings of the study overall: In scalp and blood during tofacitinib, many expanded lesional clones persisted.

The sequence was obtained from a human donor with alopecia areata. This chain links TRBV29-1 with TRBJ1-5, with D possibly being TRBD1 (5 bases). The sequenced sample was CD4+ T cells sorted from blood, obtained around week 46, from a patient treated with tofacitinib. The CDR3 DNA reads TGCAGCGTTGGGGGCGACGGTAATCAGCCCCAGCATTTT. Its protein is CSVGGDGNQPQHF.